Sequencing of this T cell receptor (beta chain) was carried out in a study of regulatory T cells in long-lasting Graves disease (dated by TCRdb to the early 2020s). For context, the study as a whole: Antithyroid drugs had been taken for less than 3 months by newly diagnosed Graves' disease patients. Persistent Graves' disease patients were compared with newly diagnosed Graves' disease patients by peripheral blood TCR sequencing and RNA sequencing. The study was registered as a clinical trial and conducted in China. TCR sequencing covered roughly 13 persistent and 20 or so newly diagnosed Graves' disease patients, some 33 samples in total. Overall results and qualifications from the work: Because the primary lesion, thyroid tissue, could not be accessed, the study looked at peripheral blood alone. A larger number of public clonotypes was shared among persistent patients (more than 2,500) than among newly diagnosed patients (roughly 980). Sequencing and analysis were restricted to the TCR beta chain. Lower TCR Shannon entropy and fewer highly expanded clones were observed in persistent Graves' disease patients than in newly diagnosed patients, which suggested clonal expansion. TRBV28, TRBJ1-2 and TRBJ2-5 were preferentially used in persistent disease, while TRBV20-1 and TRBJ2-1 were favored in newly diagnosed disease. As a limitation, the authors acknowledged that the small sample size may reduce accuracy.

Reading the label with the study, this specimen's time point is: newly diagnosed GD, antithyroid drugs for less than 3 months. For both TCR sequencing and RNA sequencing, RNA was extracted from PBMCs using TRIzol. The diagnosis of Graves' disease was made according to American Thyroid Association guidelines. Recruitment of patients was carried out at an endocrinology department in Xi'an, China. From each patient, 8 to 10 milliliters of peripheral blood was collected into an EDTA anticoagulant tube. Ficoll Paque Plus density gradient separation was used to isolate PBMCs, and no further T cell sorting was performed. An Agilent 2100 Bioanalyzer and agarose gel were used to check RNA quality, and a NanoDrop 2000 was used to measure RNA concentration. This clonotype occurred many times. It has no known antigen specificity. No per-base quality is available; no much larger clone lies one base away. To prepare the library, multiplex PCR was applied. TCRdb lists the instrument as Illumina HiSeq 4000. TCR beta libraries were built with iRepertoire HTBI primers and Arm-PCR amplification of CDR3 regions. Gel purification was performed on PCR products prior to sequencing. For the original study's pipeline: Gene usage analysis of CDR3 amino acid clonotypes relied on the approximately 68 TRBV and 15 or so TRBJ segments identified across samples. Filtered high-quality paired reads were merged into contigs using COPE and FqMerger. BLAST was used to align contigs to IMGT TRBV, TRBD and TRBJ reference genes, and CDR3 was defined according to IMGT. Clonotypes above 0.1% frequency were classified as highly expanded clones. Repertoire diversity was measured by Shannon entropy, and V-J evenness by the Gini coefficient. A clonotype found in more than one individual was treated as public. Using fastp trimming at Q25 and MiXCR clonotype assembly, TCRdb reanalyzed the public sequencing data and kept in-frame beta chains. Each entry merges the rows of one CDR3 protein and shows their most common DNA and genes. It is TCRdb's table, rather than the study itself, that gives the V and J calls and clone size. Here the sample has approximately 540,000 distinct CDR3 sequences; about 12% occur a single time. Roughly 8.9% of the sample is in the top ten clones.

Relative to germline, V is missing 3 bases and J is missing 3 bases, with 2 bases of the junction outside any gene match. CDR1 and CDR2, looked up from the germline V gene, are SNHLY and FYNNEI. The CDR3, from cysteine to phenylalanine, totals 14 residues. Of the read, only the CDR3 DNA is kept; its 42 bases are in frame from base 1. The same specimen was also included in a second study, on T cells in Graves' hyperthyroidism and ophthalmopathy. The second study, in turn, reports: Stable Graves' hyperthyroidism was defined as no progression to ophthalmopathy during 18 months of follow-up. Hyperthyroidism patients were aged 18 to 65 years and newly diagnosed, with disease duration of less than 2 months. The study excluded patients with uncontrolled infections, other autoimmune diseases, pregnancy or lactation. Diagnoses were established on the basis of clinical symptoms, serum thyroxine and TRAb, thyroid ultrasound, and orbital computed tomography. For the first round of RT-PCR on the TCR CDR3, the HTBI primer set was used together with the Qiagen OneStep RT-PCR kit. Blood samples also contained most of the expanded thyroid clonotypes (frequency above 0.001), which suggests that blood repertoires may reflect thyroid immune responses. In cross-validation, a model built on a 13 V-J signature told ophthalmopathy apart from stable hyperthyroidism with 85% to 90% sensitivity and approximately 81% specificity, and in testing the same model reached 80%/75%. In validation, the model predicted progression to ophthalmopathy with 55% to 71% sensitivity and 72% to 85% specificity, a median of 6.5 months before onset. To identify TCR V-J signatures that set the groups apart, the researchers used a discovery cohort of 90 to 100 patients, made up of 40 to 45 with Graves' ophthalmopathy and 57 with stable Graves' hyperthyroidism. Prospective prediction of ophthalmopathy was tested in an independent validation cohort of 18 to 20 hyperthyroidism patients and around 16 patients who later progressed to ophthalmopathy. The 100 discovery patients were divided at random into training and test sets in a 7:3 ratio. The study also compared thyroid tissue and blood T-cell repertoires from about six Graves' hyperthyroidism patients. After blood sampling, hyperthyroidism patients were treated with methimazole at a starting dose of 30 mg daily, and ophthalmopathy patients were treated with high-dose intravenous methylprednisolone. Libraries were constructed in a second round of multiplex PCR, after which size selection and purification were performed. The libraries were sequenced on an Illumina HiSeq2000 using paired-end 100 bp reads. Raw data were processed with SOAPnuke, discarding reads with adapters, uncalled bases, mean Phred below 15, or no exact constant-primer or identifier match. High-quality paired reads were merged using COPE v1.2.5, and each unique nucleotide sequence was defined as a clonotype. MiTCR v1.1 was used to align clonotypes to the IMGT TRBV, TRBD and TRBJ reference segments. The analysis included only V-J combinations with a frequency above 0.0001, which together covered more than 98% of the repertoires. The TCS score was defined as the ratio of F50 (clonal expansion) to E x V (chaos), calculated using BLOSUM62-based TCRdist between CDR3 peptides within each V-J. Welch's t-statistics and random forest reduced some 510 V-J features to around 14, which were used in a naive Bayes classifier (R e1071). Sample size was not statistically predetermined, and investigators were not blinded to group allocation. TCR Vbeta CDR3 sequencing of 120 to 150 peripheral blood samples (about 45 ophthalmopathy, 75 to 85 hyperthyroidism and some 17 progressor patients) is reported in the paper.

In this chain, TRBV2 is recombined with TRBJ2-7; 10 bases in between match TRBD2. Sequenced material: peripheral blood mononuclear cells (PBMCs), taken at new diagnosis, from a patient treated with antithyroid drugs. The sequence was collected from a woman between 25 and 40 years old with Graves disease. Donor details come from another sample of the same person, matched by shared clones. The CDR3 region: CASSDLAGDYEQYF. In nucleotides, the sequence is TGTGCCAGCAGTGACCTAGCGGGAGACTACGAGCAGTACTTC. The CDR3, completed at both ends by the reference TRBV2 and TRBJ2-7 genes, gives the full variable domain EPEVTQTPSHQVTQMGQEVILRCVPISNHLYFYWYRQILGQKVEFLVSFYNNEISEKSEIFDDQFSVERPDGSNFTLKIRSTKLEDSAMYFCASSDLAGDYEQYFGPGTRLTVT.